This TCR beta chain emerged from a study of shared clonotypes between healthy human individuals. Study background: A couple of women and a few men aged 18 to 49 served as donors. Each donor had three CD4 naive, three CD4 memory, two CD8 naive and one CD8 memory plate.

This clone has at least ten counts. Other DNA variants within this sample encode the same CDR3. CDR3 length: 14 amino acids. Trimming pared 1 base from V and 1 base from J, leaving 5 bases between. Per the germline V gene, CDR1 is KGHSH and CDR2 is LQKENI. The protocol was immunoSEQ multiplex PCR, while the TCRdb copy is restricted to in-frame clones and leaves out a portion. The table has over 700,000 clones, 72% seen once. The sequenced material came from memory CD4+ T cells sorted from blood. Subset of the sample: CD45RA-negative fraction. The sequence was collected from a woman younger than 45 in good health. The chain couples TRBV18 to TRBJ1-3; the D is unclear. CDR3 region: CASSPQGSGNTIYF. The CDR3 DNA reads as TGTGCCAGCTCACCACAGGGTTCTGGAAACACCATATATTTT.